What follows is one TCR beta chain and its context. Its specificity is not known. The data derive from a study of cytomegalovirus exposure and HLA in healthy donors. Study as a whole: Out of about 190 million T cells, an earlier analysis found some 110 million unique TCR beta sequences in total. A preliminary data release comprised roughly 85 million unique TCRs obtained from HLA-typed donors.

PCR amplification relied on 60 Vbeta primers (plus 13 Jbeta primers). Assay used: immunoSEQ multiplex PCR; TCRdb lists only in-frame clones, some missing. The table lists more than 150,000 clones, over 75% of them singletons. Each donor was healthy, and each was a bone marrow donor. Study-level findings and limits: Accurate HLA-A and HLA-B prediction from TCR beta sequences was reported for most subjects.

This clonotype originated in a man between 18 and 29 years old in good health and CMV-seropositive. Source material: PBMCs.

This chain's CDR3 is CASSQDGGSGNIQYF. The CDR3 nucleotides are TGCGCCAGCAGCCAAGACGGCGGTTCGGGAAACATTCAGTACTTC. V gene TRBV4-3 combines with J gene TRBJ2-4; no definite D call. V lost 0 bases, J lost 6 bases, and 12 bases lay in between. The CDR3 runs to 15 residues. Germline lookup yields CDR1 LGHNA and CDR2 YSLEER.